The 21 T cell receptor beta chains listed next were all sequenced from one sample in a study of blood T cell repertoires in COVID-19. Repertoires were generated with immunoSEQ multiplex PCR, while TCRdb's copy carries only in-frame clones and drops some. Of approximately 470,000 clones detected, around 85% appear once; the ten largest clones hold 3% to 4%. The specimen sequenced was peripheral blood. The receptors here all came from a human donor in a cohort sampled during active COVID-19.

This clone was counted once. The chain employs TRBV24-1 and TRBJ2-7; the match to TRBD1 covers 8 bases. The CDR3 totals 13 residues. Per the germline V gene, CDR1 is KGHDR and CDR2 is SFDVKD. J gave up 6 bases and V 5 bases, and 5 bases lay outside the gene matches. CDR3 protein: CATSARTGTEQYF. Written as DNA, the CDR3 is TGTGCCACCAGTGCGCGGACAGGGACCGAGCAGTACTTC.

The chain joins TRBV9 to TRBJ2-1; tentative D call: TRBD2 (5 bases). This CDR3 has 15 residues. In germline, CDR1 is SGDLS, CDR2 YYNGEE. Trimming cost V 4 bases and J 7 bases, with 18 bases left between them. CDR3 bases: TGTGCCAGCAGCCCTAATGTCGGGCTAGCAAATGAGCAGTTCTTC. It encodes CASSPNVGLANEQFF.

This clone was recorded once. This chain uses TRBV6-1 with TRBJ1-2; D is ambiguous. Trimming pared 0 bases from V and 1 base from J, leaving 6 bases between. This CDR3 has 14 residues. Germline V gives CDR1 MNHNS, CDR2 SASEGT. The CDR3 spells CASSEARGNYGYTF. CDR3 nucleotide sequence: TGTGCCAGCAGTGAAGCCCGGGGTAACTATGGCTACACCTTC.

The V call is TRBV19, the J call TRBJ1-1; D call uncertain. The germline V gene encodes CDR1 LNHDA and CDR2 SQIVND (reference sequence). This CDR3 is built from 16 residues. V shed 3 bases and J shed 1 base, with 15 bases lying between them. The CDR3 sequence: CASSMSGDGKNTEAFF. CDR3 DNA: TGTGCCAGTAGTATGTCCGGGGATGGGAAGAACACTGAAGCTTTCTTT.

The chain recombines TRBV7-3 with TRBJ2-2; 8 nucleotides line up with TRBD2. The CDR3 has 15 residues. Trimming removed 7 bases from V and 7 bases from J; junction bases left unmatched: 11. Germline assignment: CDR1 SGHTA and CDR2 FQGTGA. CDR3 region: CASKESGSQDGELFF. Written as DNA, the CDR3 is TGTGCCAGCAAGGAAAGCGGGAGTCAAGACGGGGAGCTGTTTTTT.

This rearrangement joins TRBV5-6 to TRBJ2-2; D is possibly TRBD2 (6 bases). Germline V lookup: CDR1 SGHDT, CDR2 YYEEEE. V lost 0 bases and J 15 bases, leaving 15 bases between the germline ends. The length of the CDR3 is 13 residues. Written as DNA, the CDR3 is TGTGCCAGCAGCTTGGGGGAGGTCCGAAGGTTGTTTTTT. Protein sequence: CASSLGEVRRLFF.

The V gene is TRBV19, the J gene TRBJ2-7; D perhaps matches TRBD2 (6 bases). This CDR3 comprises 14 residues. CDR1 is LNHDA, CDR2 SQIVND, per germline (reference sequence). Trimming shortened V by 6 bases and J by 3 bases, and 15 bases separated the two germline ends. CDR3 nucleotides: TGTGCCAGTAGCACCGGGACTGACGGCTACGAGCAGTACTTC. The encoded protein is CASSTGTDGYEQYF.

This clone was recorded once. The chain is built from TRBV28 and TRBJ1-5; a weak D match, TRBD1 (5 bases). The germline V gene has CDR1 MDHEN and CDR2 SYDVKM. This CDR3 has 15 residues. V lost 8 bases to trimming and J lost 7 bases, with 21 bases between them. CDR3 DNA: TGTGCCAGCCAATTAAGACAGAGGTCCGTCCAGCCCCAGCATTTT. Translating gives CASQLRQRSVQPQHF.

This chain connects TRBV3-1 (or the pseudogene TRBV3-2) to TRBJ1-2; D unclear. CDR3 length: 14 residues. CDR1 is LGHDT, CDR2 YNNKEL, per germline (reference sequence). With 3 bases removed from V and 8 bases from J, the gap between germline ends came to 16 bases. The CDR3: CASSQNARSYGYTF. The CDR3 nucleotides read TGTGCCAGCAGCCAGAACGCTCGATCCTACGGCTACACCTTC.

The rearrangement joins TRBV15 to TRBJ1-5, with TRBD1 identical over 8 bases. Germline trimming cut 4 bases from V and 2 bases from J; bases unmatched to any gene: 10. This CDR3 spans 17 amino acids. Germline V lookup: CDR1 LNHNV, CDR2 YYDKDF (reference sequence). The CDR3 is CATSTRQGSRGNQPQHF. The CDR3 coding sequence is TGTGCCACCAGCACGCGACAGGGGTCTAGGGGCAATCAGCCCCAGCATTTT.

For the CDR3, the DNA is TGCGCCAGCAGCAGCTTAGCGGGAGGCGCCTACAATGAGCAGTTCTTC. Amino acid sequence: CASSSLAGGAYNEQFF. The rearrangement joins TRBV5-1 to TRBJ2-1; 10 bases align to TRBD2. Germline loops: CDR1 SGHRS, CDR2 YFSETQ. V lost 4 bases, J lost 2 bases, and 6 bases stayed unmatched. The CDR3 spans 16 residues.

The gene calls are TRBV5-1 and TRBJ2-1, with D perhaps matching TRBD2 (7 bases). Germline-derived CDR1 and CDR2 are SGHRS and YFSETQ. The V end was cut by 4 bases, the J end by 9 bases, with 17 bases between. The CDR3 has 14 amino acids. CDR3 amino acids: CASSARAGEGEQFF. CDR3 in DNA: TGCGCCAGCAGCGCTCGGGCAGGGGAGGGTGAGCAGTTCTTC. Supplemented by reference TRBV5-1 and TRBJ2-1, the full variable domain reads KAGVTQTPRYLIKTRGQQVTLSCSPISGHRSVSWYQQTPGQGLQFLFEYFSETQRNKGNFPGRFSGRQFSNSRSEMNVSTLELGDSALYLCASSARAGEGEQFFGPGTRLTVL.

The chain links TRBV5-4 to TRBJ2-7; 7 positions agree with TRBD1. The CDR3 is 16 residues long. V gave up 4 bases and J gave up 3 bases; unmatched junction bases: 13. Germline loops: CDR1 SGHNT, CDR2 YYREEE (reference sequence). CDR3 DNA sequence: TGTGCCAGCAGCCCAACCCCCCAGGGGGTAGGCTACGAGCAGTACTTC. It encodes CASSPTPQGVGYEQYF. The whole variable domain, remainder taken from reference TRBV5-4 and TRBJ2-7, is ETGVTQSPTHLIKTRGQQVTLRCSSQSGHNTVSWYQQALGQGPQFIFQYYREEENGRGNFPPRFSGLQFPNYSSELNVNALELDDSALYLCASSPTPQGVGYEQYFGPGTRLTVT.

J is TRBJ1-3 and V is TRBV6-5; D unresolved. Per the germline V gene, CDR1 is MNHEY and CDR2 is SVGAGI. The CDR3 is 14 residues long. The ends were cut back, 4 bases at V and 9 bases at J, with 16 bases in the middle. The CDR3 sequence: CASSFLRGSSTIYF. CDR3 bases: TGTGCCAGCAGTTTCCTCCGAGGGTCTAGCACCATATATTTT.

In its sample, this clone was seen once. This sequence joins TRBV11-3 and TRBJ1-1; 9 bases are shared with TRBD1. Losses at the gene ends were 5 bases for V and 6 bases for J; bases not matched to a gene: 4. Germline values: CDR1 SGHNT, CDR2 YENEEA. CDR3 length: 13 amino acids. The CDR3 loop reads CASSRDRDAEAFF. CDR3 coding DNA: TGTGCCAGCAGCCGGGACAGGGACGCTGAAGCTTTCTTT.

This sequence joins TRBV11-2 and TRBJ2-7, with D possibly being TRBD2 (5 bases). CDR1 is SGHAT, CDR2 FQNNGV, per germline. V lost 3 bases and J 2 bases, leaving 14 bases between the germline ends. CDR3 length: 15 residues. The CDR3 DNA is TGTGCCAGCAGCTTTAGCGCGGAGATGACCTACGAGCAGTACTTC. It is translated as CASSFSAEMTYEQYF.

V usage is TRBV27 and J usage is TRBJ2-1; 12 positions match TRBD2. In germline, CDR1 is MNHEY, CDR2 SMNVEV (reference sequence). V gave up 0 bases and J gave up 7 bases; unmatched junction bases: 4. The CDR3 covers 16 residues. The CDR3: CASSLSLAGGRNEQFF. As DNA, the CDR3 is TGTGCCAGCAGTTTATCCCTAGCGGGAGGGAGGAATGAGCAGTTCTTC.

The V gene is TRBV6-5, the J gene TRBJ1-2; 7 bases agree with TRBD1. V lost 6 bases to trimming and J lost 4 bases; unmatched junction nucleotides: 5. Germline loops: CDR1 MNHEY, CDR2 SVGAGI. CDR3 length equals 13 residues. CDR3 coding DNA: TGTGCCAGCAGCCCGACAGGGCCCTATGGCTACACCTTC. It specifies CASSPTGPYGYTF.

J is TRBJ2-3 and V is TRBV19, with 9 bases lining up with TRBD2. This CDR3 contains 15 residues. Unmatched junction bases numbered 4, after V lost 5 bases and J lost 1 base. Germline V CDR1 and CDR2: LNHDA, SQIVND (reference sequence). CDR3 amino acids: CASSVSSGGTDTQYF. The CDR3 nucleotides are TGTGCCAGTAGTGTATCTAGCGGGGGCACAGATACGCAGTATTTT.

The chain uses TRBV2 and TRBJ2-1; 11 positions agree with TRBD2. V lost 7 bases and J lost 6; bases outside the gene matches: 8. The germline V gene has CDR1 SNHLY and CDR2 FYNNEI. This CDR3 region has 15 residues. This CDR3 is CASTRLAGMRNEQFF. The CDR3 DNA reads as TGTGCCAGCACCAGACTAGCGGGAATGCGCAATGAGCAGTTCTTC. The full variable domain, in which reference TRBV2 and TRBJ2-1 provide the parts outside the CDR3, is EPEVTQTPSHQVTQMGQEVILRCVPISNHLYFYWYRQILGQKVEFLVSFYNNEISEKSEIFDDQFSVERPDGSNFTLKIRSTKLEDSAMYFCASTRLAGMRNEQFFGPGTRLTVL.

This rearrangement joins TRBV30 to TRBJ1-6, with 10 bases that match TRBD1. This CDR3 has 15 amino acids. V lost 2 bases to trimming and J lost 8 bases; unmatched junction nucleotides: 6. Germline lookup yields CDR1 GTSNPN and CDR2 SVGIG (reference sequence). The CDR3 spells CAWSPGQGFYSPLHF. Written as DNA, the CDR3 is TGTGCCTGGAGTCCGGGACAGGGGTTTTATTCACCCCTCCACTTT.